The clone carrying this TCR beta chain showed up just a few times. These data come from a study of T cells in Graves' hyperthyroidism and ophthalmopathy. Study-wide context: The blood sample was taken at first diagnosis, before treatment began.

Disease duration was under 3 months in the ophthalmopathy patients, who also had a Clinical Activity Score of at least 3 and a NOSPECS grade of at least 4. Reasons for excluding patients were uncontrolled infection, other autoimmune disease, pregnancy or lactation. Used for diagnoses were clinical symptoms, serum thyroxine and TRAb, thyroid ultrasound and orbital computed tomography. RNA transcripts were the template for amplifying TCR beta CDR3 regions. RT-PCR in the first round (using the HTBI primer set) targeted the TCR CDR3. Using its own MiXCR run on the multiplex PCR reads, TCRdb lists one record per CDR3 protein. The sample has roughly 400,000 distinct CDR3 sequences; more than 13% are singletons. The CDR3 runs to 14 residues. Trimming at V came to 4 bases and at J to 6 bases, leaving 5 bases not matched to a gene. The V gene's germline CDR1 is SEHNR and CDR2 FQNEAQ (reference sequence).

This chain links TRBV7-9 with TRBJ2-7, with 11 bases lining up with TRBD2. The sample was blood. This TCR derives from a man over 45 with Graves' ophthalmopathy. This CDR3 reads CASSYSGRATEQYF. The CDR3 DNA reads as TGTGCCAGCAGCTATAGCGGGAGGGCCACCGAGCAGTACTTC.